The 17 T cell receptor beta chains below all came from one sample that was sequenced in a study of CD8 T cells in ankylosing spondylitis (dated by TCRdb to 2017 to 2019). The library was built by means of 5' RACE. For sequencing, an Illumina HiSeq 2500 was employed. The public reads were quality trimmed at Q25 with fastp and then assembled into clones with MiXCR by TCRdb, keeping productive beta chains. Duplicate CDR3 protein sequences are folded into a single record with the most common DNA and genes. For this sample the table gives 670,000 or so distinct CDR3 sequences, of which under 20% were detected only once. The ten most abundant clones make up roughly a fifth of the sample. Their cognate antigens are unknown. Results and caveats for the whole study, not just this receptor: Blood from ankylosing spondylitis patients appeared to be characterized by a TCR beta motif made up of under ten highly homologous amino acid variants.

Sequencing input: blood, either unsorted or a sorted T cell fraction (not recorded which). All receptors derive from a male donor with ankylosing spondylitis.

This clonotype was recorded a few times. The rearrangement links TRBV20-1 to TRBJ2-1; TRBD2 might be the D (6 bases). The germline CDR1 and CDR2 sequences are DFQATT and SNEGSKA (reference sequence). With 1 base removed from V and 0 bases from J, the gap between germline ends came to 13 bases. This CDR3 spans 16 amino acids. CDR3 loop: CSARGRSGSSYNEQFF. The CDR3, as DNA: TGCAGTGCTAGAGGCCGATCCGGGAGCTCCTACAATGAGCAGTTCTTC.

The CDR3 protein is CASSPPVRGTTEAFF. Here the CDR3 DNA reads TGTGCCAGCAGCCCGCCCGTCCGGGGGACCACTGAAGCTTTCTTT. The gene calls are TRBV5-4 and TRBJ1-1; possible D gene TRBD1, 5 bases. The CDR3 runs 15 residues. Germline V gives CDR1 SGHNT, CDR2 YYREEE (reference sequence). Trimming shortened V by 4 bases and J by 4 bases, and 17 bases separated the two germline ends.

This chain connects TRBV7-3 to TRBJ2-5, with 7 bases lining up with TRBD2. Germline loops: CDR1 SGHTA, CDR2 FQGTGA. The CDR3 loop spans 13 amino acids. The J segment lost 5 bases and the V segment lost 6 bases, leaving 6 bases of the junction unmatched. Here the CDR3 DNA reads TGTGCCAGCAGAGCCACTAGCGAGGAGACCCAGTACTTC. It yields the protein CASRATSEETQYF. Combining the CDR3 with reference TRBV7-3 and TRBJ2-5 gives the whole variable domain GAGVSQTPSNKVTEKGKYVELRCDPISGHTALYWYRQSLGQGPEFLIYFQGTGAADDSGLPNDRFFAVRPEGSVSTLKIQRTERGDSAVYLCASRATSEETQYFGPGTRLLVL.

Ten or more counts support this clonotype. The chain combines TRBV25-1 with TRBJ2-5; the D is unclear. Germline values: CDR1 MGHDK, CDR2 SYGVNS. V lost 1 base to trimming and J lost 2 bases, with 8 bases between them. The CDR3 has 14 amino acids. CDR3: CASSEWAGQETQYF. The DNA of the CDR3 is TGTGCCAGCAGTGAATGGGCCGGACAAGAGACCCAGTACTTC.

This clonotype has just a few counts. The chain uses TRBV7-6 and TRBJ2-2; the D is unclear. The CDR3 is made up of 12 amino acids. Trimming left V 3 bases short and J 7 bases short, with 6 bases between. Germline CDR1 is SGHVS and CDR2 is FNYEAQ. CDR3 amino acids: CASSFPRGELFF. In DNA, the CDR3 is TGTGCCAGCAGCTTTCCCCGCGGGGAGCTGTTTTTT.

The chain employs TRBV5-1 and TRBJ2-1, with D perhaps matching TRBD1 (8 bases). V lost 4 bases to trimming and J lost 8 bases, with 19 bases between them. This CDR3 contains 15 residues. Looked up from germline, CDR1 is SGHRS and CDR2 is YFSETQ. CDR3 DNA sequence: TGCGCCAGCAGCCGAGCGGGACAGGTTCGAGATGAGCAGTTCTTC. Translated, it gives CASSRAGQVRDEQFF.

This clonotype was seen repeatedly, ten times or more. V is TRBV4-3 and J is TRBJ2-7; TRBD2 is a possible D gene (5 bases). V lost 1 base to trimming and J lost 3 bases, with 13 bases between them. There are 15 residues in the CDR3. Per germline, CDR1 LGHNA and CDR2 YSLEER. CDR3 coding DNA: TGCGCCAGCAGCCAAGTCACGGGCGGAGGCTACGAGCAGTACTTC. The encoded protein is CASSQVTGGGYEQYF.

This clonotype was detected a few times. The V call is TRBV5-1, the J call TRBJ1-1, with D possibly matching TRBD1 (6 bases). The CDR3 has 16 amino acids. CDR1 SGHRS and CDR2 YFSETQ come from the germline V gene. The germline V and J ends were trimmed by 7 bases and 0 bases, with 19 bases remaining between them. The CDR3 DNA is TGCGCCAGCGGGGGACAAGGGGGAGGGTTGAACACTGAAGCTTTCTTT. Protein: CASGGQGGGLNTEAFF.

V is TRBV28 and J is TRBJ2-3; possible D gene TRBD2, 5 bases. This CDR3 spans 15 amino acids. Germline CDR1 MDHEN, CDR2 SYDVKM. Deletions cut 7 bases from V and 1 base from J, with 15 bases between. The CDR3 here is CASMGVGVGTDTQYF. The CDR3 DNA follows: TGTGCCAGCATGGGAGTGGGAGTGGGCACAGATACGCAGTATTTT.

The CDR3 nucleotides are TGCAGTGCACAATCTCCCCGCCCAGCGACGGGTACAGATACGCAGTATTTT. Its protein product is CSAQSPRPATGTDTQYF. The genes are TRBV20-1 and TRBJ2-3; D not resolved. This CDR3 has 17 residues. V was trimmed by 6 bases and J by 3 bases, leaving 25 bases between them. From germline, CDR1 is DFQATT and CDR2 SNEGSKA (reference sequence).

This clonotype came up once. One end of the junction is discordant with germline, which a read error may explain. The chain joins TRBV20-1 to TRBJ2-7, with 10 positions matching TRBD2. From germline, CDR1 is DFQATT and CDR2 SNEGSKA (reference sequence). This CDR3 comprises 16 residues. The CDR3 protein is CGARGASGRRSYEQYF. As DNA, the CDR3 is TGCGGTGCTAGAGGGGCTAGCGGGAGAAGGTCCTACGAGCAGTACTTC.

The gene calls are TRBV5-6 and TRBJ1-2; weak D call: TRBD1 (5 bases). The CDR3 consists of 18 residues. V was clipped by 3 bases and J by 4 bases, with 25 bases between them. Germline CDR1 SGHDT, CDR2 YYEEEE. The CDR3 here is CASSSDSGGSWNPYGYTF. The CDR3 nucleotides read TGTGCCAGCAGCTCTGATTCCGGGGGATCCTGGAATCCCTATGGCTACACCTTC.

This clonotype was seen a few times. CDR3 bases: TGCAGTGCTAGAGATGGCCGGCTAGCGGACTCCTACAATGAGCAGTTCTTC. The encoded protein is CSARDGRLADSYNEQFF. The V call is TRBV20-1, the J call TRBJ2-1, with 7 nucleotides matching TRBD2. J was trimmed by 0 bases and V by 0 bases; bases with no gene match: 8. The CDR3 covers 17 residues. Germline-derived CDR1 and CDR2 are DFQATT and SNEGSKA (reference sequence).

In its sample, this clonotype was seen a few times. The CDR3 loop reads CATSAKGGNQPQHF. CDR3 coding DNA: TGTGCCACCTCGGCCAAGGGCGGGAATCAGCCCCAGCATTTT. This chain connects TRBV15 to TRBJ1-5; unclear D gene. The CDR3 consists of 14 residues. Between the trimmed V and J ends, which lost 8 bases and 4 bases, there was a span of 15 bases. Germline values: CDR1 LNHNV, CDR2 YYDKDF (reference sequence). Variable domain in full (rest from reference TRBV15 and TRBJ1-5): DAMVIQNPRYQVTQFGKPVTLSCSQTLNHNVMYWYQQKSSQAPKLLFHYYDKDFNNEADTPDNFQSRRPNTSFCFLDIRSPGLGDTAMYLCATSAKGGNQPQHFGDGTRLSIL.

This clonotype came up a few times. This chain connects TRBV4-2 to TRBJ2-1; possibly TRBD1 for D (6 bases). The CDR3 consists of 17 residues. V gave up 0 bases and J gave up 4 bases, with 16 bases separating them. CDR1 and CDR2 (germline): LGHNA, YNFKEQ. The CDR3 nucleotides read TGTGCCAGCAGCCAAGAGAAGGGGGTAGGGGGATACAATGAGCAGTTCTTC. It is translated as CASSQEKGVGGYNEQFF.

The genes are TRBV5-8 and TRBJ1-5; D possibly corresponds to TRBD1 (6 bases). V lost 2 bases to trimming and J lost 4 bases, with 13 bases between them. The length of the CDR3 is 15 residues. Germline assignment: CDR1 SGHTS and CDR2 YDEGEE. CDR3 coding DNA: TGTGCCAGCAGCTTAGAGACAGGACATAATCAGCCCCAGCATTTT. This sequence encodes CASSLETGHNQPQHF.

V and J are TRBV6-6 and TRBJ1-2, with D uncertain. This CDR3 is built from 13 residues. The V end lost 6 bases, the J end lost 1 base, and 9 bases lay between the germline ends. Germline-derived CDR1 and CDR2 are MNHNY and SVGAGI (reference sequence). The CDR3 nucleotides read TGTGCCAGCAGGGATCCGATTAACTATGGCTACACCTTC. Amino acid sequence: CASRDPINYGYTF.